Included here is one TCR beta chain sequence, with context. Its cognate antigen is unknown. The data were obtained in a study of OX40 agonist ivuxolimab in advanced cancers. Study-level background: The patients received ivuxolimab by intravenous route every 2 weeks at 0.01 to 10 mg/kg. A history of anti-PD-1, anti-PD-L1 or anti-CTLA-4 therapy was acceptable, and 30% to 45% had some. Study outcomes and limitations: Both CD4+ and CD8+ T cell populations in blood had undergone clonal expansion by week 6 at 0.1 to 3.0 mg/kg.

Measured with immunoSEQ multiplex PCR; TCRdb has only the in-frame clones, and not every one. Of 120,000 or so clones listed, 89% were seen once; the top ten hold 0.27%. CDR1 is KGHSH and CDR2 is LQKENI in the germline V gene. This CDR3 is built from 15 residues. Between the trimmed V and J ends, which lost 3 bases and 1 base, there was a span of 7 bases. The sequencing used CD4+ or CD8+ T cells sorted from blood, collected in a trial of the OX40 agonist ivuxolimab. The sequence was obtained from an adult with an advanced solid tumor such as melanoma, head and neck, liver or kidney cancer. V gene TRBV18 combines with J gene TRBJ2-6; tentative D call: TRBD2 (5 bases). CDR3 residues: CASSPSGSGANVLTF. The CDR3 DNA reads as TGTGCCAGCTCACCTTCGGGGTCTGGGGCCAACGTCCTGACTTTC. Variable domain in full (rest from reference TRBV18 and TRBJ2-6): NAGVMQNPRHLVRRRGQEARLRCSPMKGHSHVYWYRQLPEEGLKFMVYLQKENIIDESGMPKERFSAEFPKEGPSILRIQQVVRGDSAAYFCASSPSGSGANVLTFGAGSRLTVL.